This TCR beta chain was observed in a study of blood T cell repertoires in COVID-19. Background on the study: Samples taken during acute and convalescent COVID-19 were collected in the United States, Italy and Spain. PBMCs, B-cell-depleted T cells, or T cells provided the cDNA or gDNA that made up the material.

Method: immunoSEQ multiplex PCR; TCRdb's copy keeps in-frame clones and lacks some. Here the sample spans approximately 70,000 clones, roughly 92% being singletons. The V end lost 6 bases, the J end lost 8 bases, and 10 bases lay between the germline ends. The CDR3 covers 11 residues. One Seattle source followed patients from active infection through their disease course. Sequencing used peripheral blood. The chain employs TRBV12-3 or TRBV12-4 and TRBJ1-2; D possibly corresponds to TRBD1 (5 bases). The clonotype comes from a man aged 45-65 years with COVID-19, enrolled during active disease. CDR3 nucleotide sequence: TGTGCCAGCAGCCTCGGGGGAGGCTACACCTTC. Residues: CASSLGGGYTF.